This record concerns one TCR beta chain sequence. Responders labeled with CFSE (approximately 200,000) were plated with approximately 200,000 irradiated, violet-dye-labeled stimulators. Assay: immunoSEQ multiplex PCR; the TCRdb copy retains only in-frame clones and omits some. The data show about 22,000 clones, approximately 40% seen once. This specimen belongs to a study of graft-versus-host responses after intestinal transplantation. V was trimmed by 3 bases and J by 4 bases, leaving 6 bases between them. The CDR3 has 13 residues. Germline V gene lookup returns CDR1 ENHRY and CDR2 SYGVKD. The material was alloreactive CD8+ T cells from a mixed lymphocyte reaction culture, obtained before intestinal transplant. Subset denoted: CFSE-low proliferating T cells sorted from approximately six-day pre-transplant mixed lymphocyte reaction (GvH or HvG direction). The TCR originated in a human patient who received an intestinal transplant. The chain combines TRBV10-3 with TRBJ2-2; no firm D call. The CDR3 DNA sequence: TGTGCCATCAGTGACAAAGGCACCGGGGAGCTGTTTTTT. Amino acid sequence: CAISDKGTGELFF.